Below are 20 T cell receptor beta chains sequenced from a single sample in a study of OX40 agonist ivuxolimab in advanced cancers. Sequenced by immunoSEQ multiplex PCR; TCRdb stores in-frame clones only, minus some. The data hold 70,000 to 80,000 clones, with roughly 87% observed a single time. Sequencing was performed on CD4+ or CD8+ T cells sorted from blood, taken in a trial of the OX40 agonist ivuxolimab. These receptors were taken from an adult with an advanced solid tumor such as melanoma, head and neck, liver or kidney cancer.

The chain joins TRBV18 to TRBJ1-4; D gene unclear. Trimming pared 4 bases from V and 5 bases from J, leaving 14 bases between. The CDR3 has 15 residues. Germline CDR1 and CDR2: KGHSH and LQKENI. CDR3 sequence (DNA): TGTGCCAGCTCACTGATTAGGACGGACAATGAAAAACTGTTTTTT. Encoded protein: CASSLIRTDNEKLFF. Together with reference TRBV18 and TRBJ1-4, the CDR3 gives the full variable domain: NAGVMQNPRHLVRRRGQEARLRCSPMKGHSHVYWYRQLPEEGLKFMVYLQKENIIDESGMPKERFSAEFPKEGPSILRIQQVVRGDSAAYFCASSLIRTDNEKLFFGSGTQLSVL.

The rearrangement uses TRBV18 and TRBJ2-3; D is possibly TRBD2 (6 bases). Trimming pared 3 bases from V and 1 base from J, leaving 11 bases between. The CDR3 sequence is 15 residues long. Germline loops: CDR1 KGHSH, CDR2 LQKENI. CDR3 region: CASSPSSARTDTQYF. The CDR3 DNA reads as TGTGCCAGCTCACCCTCTAGCGCCCGCACAGATACGCAGTATTTT.

The V call is TRBV15, the J call TRBJ2-3; D possibly corresponds to TRBD2 (8 bases). This CDR3 contains 15 residues. The V end lost 0 bases, the J end lost 6 bases, and 13 bases lay between the germline ends. CDR1 is LNHNV, CDR2 YYDKDF, per germline (reference sequence). For the CDR3, the DNA is TGTGCCACCAGCAGAGATCCGGGAGGGGGCGATACGCAGTATTTT. Amino acid sequence: CATSRDPGGGDTQYF.

The table lists this clone with a count of one. The chain recombines TRBV30 with TRBJ1-2; 8 bases match TRBD1. Germline V CDR1 and CDR2: GTSNPN, SVGIG (reference sequence). The ends lost 4 bases at V and 8 bases at J; junction bases unmatched: 9. The CDR3 covers 13 residues. Here the CDR3 DNA reads TGTGCCTGGATCCCAGGGGGCGCGGGGGGCTACACCTTC. This sequence encodes CAWIPGGAGGYTF.

The rearrangement uses TRBV5-6 and TRBJ1-2; 8 bases line up with TRBD1. Germline lookup yields CDR1 SGHDT and CDR2 YYEEEE. V lost 8 bases, J lost 1 base, and 4 bases stayed unmatched. The CDR3 contains 13 residues. CDR3 DNA sequence: TGTGCCAGTAGGACAGGGAATAACTATGGCTACACCTTC. It codes for CASRTGNNYGYTF.

This clone appeared a few times. CDR3 nucleotide sequence: TGTGCCTCGGGACAAGTCTCTGGAAACACCATATATTTT. It encodes CASGQVSGNTIYF. The chain uses TRBV12-5 and TRBJ1-3; maybe TRBD1 (6 bases). In germline, CDR1 is LGHNT, CDR2 FRNRAP. The CDR3 is made up of 13 amino acids.

This clone was seen a handful of times. V and J are TRBV6-5 and TRBJ1-1; TRBD1 is a possible D gene (5 bases). V gave up 2 bases and J gave up 2 bases, with 15 bases separating them. This CDR3 comprises 16 residues. CDR1 and CDR2 (germline): MNHEY, SVGAGI. In DNA, the CDR3 is TGTGCCAGCAGTTACGCCTGGGGACGGACCAACACTGAAGCTTTCTTT. Encoded protein: CASSYAWGRTNTEAFF.

In its sample, this clone was seen once. As DNA, the CDR3 is TGCGCCAGCAGCTTAGGGGGGGATGAGACCCAGTACTTC. As protein: CASSLGGDETQYF. The chain links TRBV5-1 to TRBJ2-5; tentative D call: TRBD2 (7 bases). The germline V and J ends were trimmed by 2 bases and 5 bases, with 10 bases remaining between them. The CDR3 is made up of 13 amino acids. Per germline, CDR1 SGHRS and CDR2 YFSETQ.

The genes are TRBV12-5 and TRBJ2-1; possibly TRBD1 or TRBD2 for D (6 bases each). The germline CDR1 and CDR2 sequences are LGHNT and FRNRAP. This CDR3 comprises 16 residues. Trimming pared 3 bases from V and 4 bases from J, leaving 16 bases between. CDR3 loop: CASGLELGGLYNEQFF. The CDR3 nucleotides read TGTGCTAGTGGTTTAGAACTAGGGGGGCTTTACAATGAGCAGTTCTTC.

The chain links TRBV6-5 to TRBJ1-5; D is unresolved. CDR3 length: 13 residues. Germline CDR1 MNHEY, CDR2 SVGAGI. V lost 6 bases and J lost 6, with 12 bases in between. The CDR3 region has the DNA TGTGCCAGCAGAATGTGGACGGGTCAGCCCCAGCATTTT. Its translation is CASRMWTGQPQHF.

The chain links TRBV2 to TRBJ2-7, with TRBD1 as a possible D gene (5 bases). The germline V gene encodes CDR1 SNHLY and CDR2 FYNNEI. This CDR3 region has 13 residues. The V gene lost 4 bases and the J gene lost 2 bases, with 9 bases spanning the gap. The CDR3 DNA is TGTGCCAGCAGTGTCCGACAGACCTACGAGCAGTACTTC. Translation: CASSVRQTYEQYF.

This sequence joins TRBV5-4 and TRBJ1-2; D not certain. The germline V and J ends were trimmed by 1 base and 6 bases, with 10 bases remaining between them. Germline V CDR1 and CDR2: SGHNT, YYREEE (reference sequence). The CDR3 loop spans 13 amino acids. The CDR3 DNA reads TGTGCCAGCAGCTTGCAGTTCGGGCATGGCTACACCTTC. The encoded protein is CASSLQFGHGYTF. The full variable domain, rest sourced from reference TRBV5-4 and TRBJ1-2, is ETGVTQSPTHLIKTRGQQVTLRCSSQSGHNTVSWYQQALGQGPQFIFQYYREEENGRGNFPPRFSGLQFPNYSSELNVNALELDDSALYLCASSLQFGHGYTFGSGTRLTVV.

This clone was detected only once. This chain connects TRBV5-1 to TRBJ2-3; 8 nucleotides match TRBD2. The ends lost 6 bases at V and 6 bases at J; junction bases unmatched: 12. This CDR3 comprises 15 residues. Germline CDR1 and CDR2: SGHRS and YFSETQ. CDR3: CASISGTKRGDTQYF. The CDR3 DNA reads as TGCGCCAGCATCTCTGGTACGAAGCGGGGGGATACGCAGTATTTT. Based on the CDR3 plus reference TRBV5-1 and TRBJ2-3, the full variable domain is KAGVTQTPRYLIKTRGQQVTLSCSPISGHRSVSWYQQTPGQGLQFLFEYFSETQRNKGNFPGRFSGRQFSNSRSEMNVSTLELGDSALYLCASISGTKRGDTQYFGPGTRLTVL.

This chain joins TRBV5-1 and TRBJ2-7, with TRBD2 matching over 7 bases. The CDR3 has 16 residues. CDR1 is SGHRS and CDR2 is YFSETQ in the germline V gene. V was pared by 1 base and J by 0 bases, with 7 bases of the junction left unmatched. The CDR3 nucleotides read TGCGCCAGCAGCTTGCGACCTAGCGGAAGCTCCTACGAGCAGTACTTC. This translates into CASSLRPSGSSYEQYF.

This clone was seen once. The rearrangement joins TRBV5-1 to TRBJ2-1, with D maybe TRBD2 (7 bases). This CDR3 is 16 amino acids long. Trimming shortened V by 0 bases and J by 6 bases, and 16 bases separated the two germline ends. Germline CDR1 reads SGHRS; CDR2 reads YFSETQ. CDR3 nucleotides: TGCGCCAGCAGCTTGGCCATCGGGGGGCTCAGCAATGAGCAGTTCTTC. Protein sequence: CASSLAIGGLSNEQFF.

The V gene is TRBV5-1, the J gene TRBJ2-1; a possible D gene is TRBD1 (6 bases). The CDR3 runs to 16 residues. V was trimmed by 4 bases and J by 5 bases, leaving 19 bases between them. Germline V gene sequence: CDR1 SGHRS, CDR2 YFSETQ. In nucleotides, the CDR3 is TGCGCCAGCAGCCCCCGAAGGGGGTTGGGGAACAATGAGCAGTTCTTC. It is translated as CASSPRRGLGNNEQFF.

This clone was recorded a few times. At one end the junction does not follow the germline gene, possibly because of a read error. This chain links TRBV7-7 with TRBJ2-1, with 7 positions matching TRBD2. Germline loops: CDR1 SSHAT, CDR2 FNYEAQ (reference sequence). This CDR3 contains 12 residues. CDR3 in DNA: TGTGCTAGCAGCTCGGGGGGCAATGAGCAGTTCTTC. This translates into CASSSGGNEQFF.

CDR3 loop: CASQAEASSYEQYF. The CDR3 DNA sequence: TGCGCCAGCCAGGCGGAGGCCAGCTCCTACGAGCAGTACTTC. The genes are TRBV5-1 and TRBJ2-7; D is perhaps TRBD2 (5 bases). V was pared by 7 bases and J by 0 bases, with 14 bases between. The CDR3 is made up of 14 amino acids. CDR1 and CDR2 (germline): SGHRS, YFSETQ.

The chain carries TRBV19 and TRBJ2-7; 9 bases map to TRBD2. This CDR3 contains 14 residues. Germline CDR1 is LNHDA and CDR2 is SQIVND (reference sequence). V lost 3 bases to trimming and J lost 5 bases; unmatched junction nucleotides: 5. The CDR3 DNA follows: TGTGCCAGTAGTATCGAGCGGGGGGCCCACGAGCAGTACTTC. Translating it yields CASSIERGAHEQYF.

The rearrangement uses TRBV7-9 and TRBJ1-1; a possible D gene is TRBD1 (6 bases). Trimming stripped 3 bases from V and 11 bases from J, with 13 bases between. CDR3 length equals 12 residues. Germline V lookup: CDR1 SEHNR, CDR2 FQNEAQ (reference sequence). The DNA for the CDR3 is TGTGCCAGCAGCTTGGGAACAGGGTTGGCTTTCTTT. This sequence encodes CASSLGTGLAFF.